Here is one TCR beta chain with its context. These data originate in a study of blood T cell repertoires in COVID-19. At the level of the study: The origin of the acute and convalescent COVID-19 samples was the United States, Italy and Spain. In each case, the material was cDNA or gDNA derived from T cells, B-cell-depleted T cells, or PBMCs.

J was trimmed by 7 bases and V by 2 bases; bases with no gene match: 13. The V gene's germline CDR1 is MNHEY and CDR2 SMNVEV (reference sequence). The CDR3 is 17 amino acids. Method: immunoSEQ multiplex PCR; TCRdb's copy keeps in-frame clones and lacks some. The table lists 84,000 or so clones, around four fifths of them singletons. The genes are TRBV27 and TRBJ2-1, with 8 bases that match TRBD2. The source material was peripheral blood. The TCR was taken from a man of 80 years or more with active or convalescent COVID-19. The CDR3 region is CASSLRGLRGAGNEQFF. For the CDR3, the DNA is TGTGCCAGCAGTTTAAGGGGGTTGCGGGGGGCGGGTAATGAGCAGTTCTTC.